The present T cell receptor beta chain was sequenced within a study of identical twins. Notes on the study in general: Carriage of fewer insertions was seen in abundant cord blood beta clonotypes, whereas memory repertoires showed none. Part of the zero-insertion signal could reflect confounding by invariant MAIT and iNKT cells. Cross-sectional statistics, not tracking of the same donors, supported the conclusions.

Deletions cut 3 bases from V and 1 base from J, with 13 bases between. Germline loops: CDR1 MGHRA, CDR2 YSYEKL. This CDR3 has 16 amino acids. This clonotype was seen repeatedly, ten times or more. Its antigen is unknown. The authors used template switching to add a universal primer site and gave cDNA unique molecular identifiers. One entry per CDR3 protein results from TCRdb running MiXCR on the 5' RACE reads. The sample has hundreds of thousands of distinct CDR3 sequences, 10% to 15% seen once. These data were likewise used in another study, on yellow fever vaccine responses in identical twins.

J is TRBJ2-1 and V is TRBV4-1; D possibly corresponds to TRBD1 (6 bases). This receptor was identified in a woman between 18 and 30 years old in good health. The sequencing sample was made of PBMCs. CDR3 nucleotides: TGCGCCAGCAGCCATCGCCGGGACAAGTCCTACAATGAGCAGTTCTTC. This encodes CASSHRRDKSYNEQFF.